The entry below describes one T cell receptor (beta chain). What it recognizes is unknown. The PCR ran on 60 Vbeta and 13 Jbeta primers. TCRdb's table, derived via immunoSEQ multiplex PCR, lists solely in-frame clones and lacks some. The sample records 250,000 to 350,000 clones, roughly 85% being singletons. These data are taken from a study of cytomegalovirus exposure and HLA in healthy donors. Broader study findings: Likely technical artifact: a cluster of highly shared sequence variants. Sequencing depth roughly uniform across donors was assumed in presence/absence analyses. Highest at DRB1 and lowest at HLA-C, TCR association rates differed among HLA loci in a later analysis.

This CDR3 is built from 15 residues. V lost 3 bases to trimming and J lost 6 bases, with 15 bases between them. From germline, CDR1 is KGHSH and CDR2 LQKENI. The specimen sequenced was PBMCs. This chain joins TRBV18 and TRBJ2-1; the D gene is possibly TRBD1 (5 bases). The sequence was obtained from a middle-aged man in good health and CMV-seropositive. The CDR3 DNA sequence: TGTGCCAGCTCACCGGGTAGGCCTAGGGGCAATGAGCAGTTCTTC. This translates into CASSPGRPRGNEQFF.